The 23 T cell receptor beta chains in this list originate from one sample, sequenced in a study of blood T cells in healthy people across ages. A sample-barcoded 5' primer and a J-beta primer mix were used in a second PCR of roughly 6 to 11 cycles. Via MiXCR, TCRdb re-called the 5' RACE reads, giving one row per CDR3 protein. The table records about 1.8 million distinct CDR3 sequences, around half of them present only once. The material sequenced was blood. Every receptor here comes from a woman in her thirties or forties in good health.

This chain uses TRBV6-5 with TRBJ1-6, with D perhaps TRBD1 (6 bases). Trimming removed 6 bases from V and 3 bases from J, with 15 bases in between. This CDR3 spans 16 amino acids. Germline V CDR1 and CDR2: MNHEY, SVGAGI. The CDR3 DNA reads TGTGCCAGCAGCCCCCACGAGGGGGACTATAATTCACCCCTCCACTTT. This translates into CASSPHEGDYNSPLHF.

In this sample, this clonotype turned up a few times. The gene calls are TRBV2 and TRBJ2-5; D may be TRBD1 (6 bases). The CDR3 extends over 12 amino acids. Germline V gene lookup returns CDR1 SNHLY and CDR2 FYNNEI. V lost 7 bases to trimming and J lost 4 bases, with 10 bases between them. CDR3 loop: CASTTGTETQYF. The CDR3 nucleotides read TGTGCCAGCACTACAGGGACAGAGACCCAGTACTTC.

This chain connects TRBV27 to TRBJ2-7, with no clear D. Germline V gives CDR1 MNHEY, CDR2 SMNVEV (reference sequence). V was cut by 3 bases and J by 7 bases, with 19 bases left in between. CDR3 length: 15 amino acids. In nucleotides, the CDR3 is TGTGCCAGCAGTTTCTCGCAGGATGGAGTCAATGAGCAGTACTTC. This gives the protein CASSFSQDGVNEQYF.

This clonotype showed up just a few times. The chain is built from TRBV7-2 and TRBJ2-5; possible D gene TRBD1, 6 bases. The CDR3 spans 14 residues. Germline CDR1 and CDR2: SGHTA and FQGNSA. The ends were cut back, 6 bases at V and 1 base at J, with 12 bases in the middle. The CDR3 reads CASRPGHSQETQYF. DNA for the CDR3: TGTGCCAGCAGACCGGGACACTCCCAAGAGACCCAGTACTTC.

This clonotype was recorded once. The J gene is TRBJ1-2, the V gene TRBV9, with D possibly matching TRBD1 (5 bases). The CDR3 sequence is 13 residues long. V lost 0 bases, J lost 4 bases, and 7 bases lay in between. CDR1 and CDR2 from the germline V gene are SGDLS and YYNGEE. The CDR3 loop is CASSVAGFYGYTF. The CDR3 DNA follows: TGTGCCAGCAGCGTAGCAGGGTTCTATGGCTACACCTTC.

This clonotype was observed a few times. This chain joins TRBV20-1 and TRBJ2-6; D possibly corresponds to TRBD1 (5 bases). CDR3 length: 14 amino acids. V was shortened by 7 bases and J by 0 bases, with 10 bases between the two germline ends. From germline, CDR1 is DFQATT and CDR2 SNEGSKA (reference sequence). Written as DNA, the CDR3 is TGCAGTGTACACGACAGCTCTGGGGCCAACGTCCTGACTTTC. It is translated as CSVHDSSGANVLTF.

The rearrangement links TRBV15 to TRBJ2-3; no definite D call. The CDR3 sequence is 14 residues long. Germline CDR1 reads LNHNV; CDR2 reads YYDKDF (reference sequence). V was pared by 0 bases and J by 5 bases, with 9 bases between. CDR3 in amino acids: CATSRDNKRDTQYF. The CDR3 DNA follows: TGTGCCACCAGCAGAGATAACAAGAGAGATACGCAGTATTTT.

This clonotype was recorded a few times. CDR3 in amino acids: CSVGNQPQHF. For the CDR3, the DNA is TGCAGTGTCGGCAATCAGCCCCAGCATTTT. This chain connects TRBV20-1 to TRBJ1-5; no clear D. Germline V gives CDR1 DFQATT, CDR2 SNEGSKA (reference sequence). This CDR3 has 10 residues. V lost 7 bases to trimming and J lost 2 bases, with 3 bases between them.

V gene TRBV12-3 or TRBV12-4 combines with J gene TRBJ1-6; no definite D call. This CDR3 comprises 15 residues. V dropped 4 bases and J dropped 1 base, with 8 bases sitting between them. CDR3 in amino acids: CASSSAGSYNSPLHF. Written as DNA, the CDR3 is TGTGCCAGCAGTTCGGCGGGGTCCTATAATTCACCCCTCCACTTT.

The chain is built from TRBV9 and TRBJ2-1, with a tentative D call TRBD2 (6 bases). CDR1 and CDR2 from the germline V gene are SGDLS and YYNGEE. The CDR3 contains 12 residues. Trimming left V 2 bases short and J 15 bases short, with 15 bases between. The CDR3 loop reads CASSVEGGVGFF. CDR3 sequence (DNA): TGTGCCAGCAGCGTGGAGGGCGGGGTTGGGTTCTTC.

This chain links TRBV14 with TRBJ2-3; D remains ambiguous. V was shortened by 3 bases and J by 2 bases, with 15 bases between the two germline ends. The CDR3 is made up of 16 amino acids. Germline CDR1 reads SGHDN; CDR2 reads FVKESK. The CDR3 DNA is TGTGCCAGCAGCCAGGGAACTTACCAACACACAGATACGCAGTATTTT. As protein: CASSQGTYQHTDTQYF.

This clonotype turned up a few times. The chain is built from TRBV5-1 and TRBJ2-7, with 8 bases matching TRBD1. V lost 4 bases and J lost 0; bases outside the gene matches: 9. The CDR3 runs 16 residues. Per germline, CDR1 SGHRS and CDR2 YFSETQ. The CDR3 here is CASSPGTGPYSYEQYF. The CDR3, as DNA: TGCGCCAGCAGCCCCGGGACAGGTCCCTACTCCTACGAGCAGTACTTC.

The J gene is TRBJ2-7, the V gene TRBV3-1; D might be TRBD1 or TRBD2, each matching 6 bases. Trimming took 0 bases from V and 8 from J, leaving 17 bases between them. CDR3 size: 15 residues. The germline V gene encodes CDR1 LGHDT and CDR2 YNNKEL (reference sequence). The CDR3 coding sequence is TGTGCCAGCAGCCAAGAAGGGGGGAACAACGTCAAGCAGTACTTC. Translating gives CASSQEGGNNVKQYF.

This clonotype was seen a single time. V and J are TRBV12-3 or TRBV12-4 and TRBJ2-2; D gene ambiguous. V lost 7 bases and J 3 bases, leaving 6 bases between the germline ends. The CDR3 has 12 amino acids. The CDR3 DNA reads as TGTGCCAGCATTTTTTACACCGGGGAGCTGTTTTTT. Amino acid sequence: CASIFYTGELFF.

This clonotype was found a few times. This rearrangement joins TRBV29-1 to TRBJ2-5, with TRBD2 as a possible D gene (6 bases). V was clipped by 4 bases and J by 3 bases, with 15 bases between them. The CDR3 is 14 amino acids. The germline gives CDR1 SQVTM, CDR2 ANQGSEA. Here the CDR3 DNA reads TGCAGCGTTGCGGCGGGGACTGTAAAAGAGACCCAGTACTTC. This sequence encodes CSVAAGTVKETQYF.

This sequence joins TRBV27 and TRBJ2-1, with 11 bases identical to TRBD2. This CDR3 is built from 16 residues. Germline lookup yields CDR1 MNHEY and CDR2 SMNVEV (reference sequence). The V and J ends lost 3 bases and 5 bases, in that order; junction bases with no gene match: 6. The CDR3 region has the DNA TGTGCCAGCAGTTTTCAACTAGCGGGGGAGGACAATGAGCAGTTCTTC. It yields the protein CASSFQLAGEDNEQFF.

The table lists this clonotype with a count of one. In DNA form, the CDR3 reads TGCAGTGCTATCGGACAAATGGGGAACTATGGCTACACCTTC. It encodes CSAIGQMGNYGYTF. V usage is TRBV20-1 and J usage is TRBJ1-2, with D perhaps TRBD1 (5 bases). Germline CDR1 and CDR2: DFQATT and SNEGSKA (reference sequence). Trimming removed 4 bases from V and 2 bases from J, with 14 bases in between. This CDR3 spans 14 amino acids.

This chain joins TRBV29-1 and TRBJ2-5, with D possibly being TRBD1 (5 bases). This CDR3 has 13 residues. V lost 8 bases and J 5 bases, leaving 18 bases between the germline ends. The germline V gene encodes CDR1 SQVTM and CDR2 ANQGSEA. In nucleotides, the CDR3 is TGCAGCTCCGCCCCAAGGGGCCTGGAGACCCAGTACTTC. Translated, it gives CSSAPRGLETQYF. The full variable domain, completed using reference TRBV29-1 and TRBJ2-5, is SAVISQKPSRDICQRGTSLTIQCQVDSQVTMMFWYRQQPGQSLTLIATANQGSEATYESGFVIDKFPISRPNLTFSTLTVSNMSPEDSSIYLCSSAPRGLETQYFGPGTRLLVL.

The chain joins TRBV5-1 to TRBJ2-1, with TRBD2 as a possible D gene (7 bases). The CDR3 is 15 residues long. Trimming shortened V by 5 bases and J by 6 bases, and 18 bases separated the two germline ends. Germline CDR1 and CDR2: SGHRS and YFSETQ. The CDR3 sequence is CASSSEGGRSNEQFF. CDR3 coding DNA: TGCGCCAGCAGTTCTGAGGGGGGGCGCAGCAATGAGCAGTTCTTC.

In this sample, this clonotype turned up a few times. The chain employs TRBV4-2 and TRBJ2-3, with 7 bases that match TRBD2. CDR3 length: 15 residues. CDR1 LGHNA and CDR2 YNFKEQ come from the germline V gene. Losses at the gene ends were 0 bases for V and 6 bases for J; bases not matched to a gene: 6. The CDR3 nucleotides are TGTGCCAGCAGCCAAGATCGGGACTATCGGGATACGCAGTATTTT. This encodes CASSQDRDYRDTQYF.

This chain joins TRBV20-1 and TRBJ2-3; the D gene is possibly TRBD2 (6 bases). V lost 0 bases, J lost 2 bases, and 21 bases lay in between. The CDR3 runs 18 residues. Germline CDR1 DFQATT, CDR2 SNEGSKA (reference sequence). The CDR3 region has the DNA TGCAGTGCTAGAGATGTCTCTCGGGCGGGGCAACTCACAGATACGCAGTATTTT. This gives the protein CSARDVSRAGQLTDTQYF.

This clonotype was detected only a few times. V is TRBV6-5 and J is TRBJ2-1; the D gene is possibly TRBD1 (6 bases). The CDR3 runs to 13 residues. The germline V gene encodes CDR1 MNHEY and CDR2 SVGAGI. Trimming stripped 8 bases from V and 7 bases from J, with 15 bases between. CDR3 amino acids: CASDKPGTNEQFF. In nucleotides, the CDR3 is TGTGCCAGCGATAAGCCCGGGACAAATGAGCAGTTCTTC.

This clonotype was seen a few times. The chain is built from TRBV29-1 and TRBJ1-2, with D possibly matching TRBD1 (5 bases). CDR1 and CDR2 from the germline V gene are SQVTM and ANQGSEA. The CDR3 is 15 residues long. V was trimmed by 4 bases and J by 1 base, leaving 16 bases between them. CDR3 region: CSVGMGLRGNYGYTF. The CDR3 bases are TGCAGCGTTGGTATGGGACTCCGAGGTAACTATGGCTACACCTTC.